The 30 T cell receptor beta chains given below trace back to one sample, sequenced in a study of neurological immune-mediated disorders (dated by TCRdb to between 2018 and 2021). Receptors were amplified or captured by 5' RACE. The reads were generated on an Illumina HiSeq 2500. The raw public data were reprocessed by TCRdb itself: fastp quality trimming at Q25, MiXCR clonotype calling, in-frame beta chains only. Duplicate CDR3 protein sequences are folded into a single record with the most common DNA and genes. Across this sample there are about 62,000 distinct CDR3 sequences, with about 3.5% seen only once. The ten largest clonotypes hold under 2.5% of the sample. Specimen: PBMCs. These receptors originate from a woman in her forties or fifties with multiple sclerosis.

This clonotype occurred many times. The V gene is TRBV20-1, the J gene TRBJ1-5; D is perhaps TRBD1 (6 bases). Between the trimmed V and J ends, which lost 3 bases and 2 bases, there was a span of 11 bases. The germline gives CDR1 DFQATT, CDR2 SNEGSKA (reference sequence). This CDR3 is built from 14 residues. The CDR3 sequence: CSARAGAGNQPQHF. The CDR3, as DNA: TGCAGTGCTAGGGCGGGGGCAGGCAATCAGCCCCAGCATTTT.

This clonotype was seen a few times. A junction end diverges from the germline sequence, so it may reflect a read error. The chain combines TRBV18 with TRBJ1-6, with D possibly being TRBD1 (5 bases). CDR1 is KGHSH, CDR2 LQKENI, per germline. The CDR3 contains 16 residues. The CDR3 DNA reads as TGTGCCAGCTCAAAGGACATAAGCTCCTATAATTCACCCCTCAACTTT. It is translated as CASSKDISSYNSPLNF. The full variable domain, with the rest looked up from reference TRBV18 and TRBJ1-6, is NAGVMQNPRHLVRRRGQEARLRCSPMKGHSHVYWYRQLPEEGLKFMVYLQKENIIDESGMPKERFSAEFPKEGPSILRIQQVVRGDSAAYFCASSKDISSYNSPLNFGNGTRLTVT.

In this sample, this clonotype turned up many times. The chain links TRBV7-9 to TRBJ2-2; D uncertain. Germline V CDR1 and CDR2: SEHNR, FQNEAQ (reference sequence). V lost 6 bases, J lost 10 bases, and 21 bases lay in between. The length of the CDR3 is 15 residues. The CDR3: CASSQTRTEKVELFF. CDR3 nucleotide sequence: TGTGCCAGCAGTCAAACCCGGACGGAGAAGGTGGAGCTGTTTTTT.

This clonotype was detected many times. The genes are TRBV7-2 and TRBJ2-2; D not resolved. There are 14 residues in the CDR3. Trimming pared 3 bases from V and 3 bases from J, leaving 8 bases between. CDR1 and CDR2 (germline): SGHTA, FQGNSA. The CDR3 DNA reads TGTGCCAGCAGCTTCGGTGGATACACCGGGGAGCTGTTTTTT. Encoded protein: CASSFGGYTGELFF.

There are many counts of this clonotype. The rearrangement uses TRBV4-1 and TRBJ2-7, with D unclear. Germline V gives CDR1 MGHRA, CDR2 YSYEKL. The CDR3 is 16 amino acids. The V and J ends lost 0 bases and 6 bases respectively, with 18 bases between them. The CDR3 coding sequence is TGCGCCAGCAGCCAAGATATGGTCTTTATGAGGCTCGAGCAGTACTTC. Amino acid sequence: CASSQDMVFMRLEQYF.

This clonotype occurred many times. The chain recombines TRBV20-1 with TRBJ1-5, with 8 positions matching TRBD1. V lost 2 bases to trimming and J lost 7 bases; unmatched junction nucleotides: 7. CDR3 size: 14 residues. Germline V gives CDR1 DFQATT, CDR2 SNEGSKA (reference sequence). The CDR3 loop reads CSARSDRVGQPQHF. DNA for the CDR3: TGCAGTGCTAGATCGGACAGGGTAGGGCAGCCCCAGCATTTT.

This clonotype was seen at least ten times. The V call is TRBV7-3, the J call TRBJ2-1; TRBD1 is a possible D gene (5 bases). This CDR3 comprises 13 residues. Deletions cut 5 bases from V and 9 bases from J, with 14 bases between. CDR1 and CDR2 (germline): SGHTA, FQGTGA. The CDR3 region is CASSLGAWGEQFF. In DNA, the CDR3 is TGTGCCAGCAGCCTAGGGGCGTGGGGTGAGCAGTTCTTC. Full variable domain (remainder filled in from reference TRBV7-3 and TRBJ2-1): GAGVSQTPSNKVTEKGKYVELRCDPISGHTALYWYRQSLGQGPEFLIYFQGTGAADDSGLPNDRFFAVRPEGSVSTLKIQRTERGDSAVYLCASSLGAWGEQFFGPGTRLTVL.

This clonotype was picked up many times. The rearrangement links TRBV12-5 to TRBJ1-4; D gene uncertain. This CDR3 is 12 amino acids long. Germline loops: CDR1 LGHNT, CDR2 FRNRAP. V lost 7 bases, J lost 8 bases, and 11 bases lay in between. CDR3 sequence reads: CASEGDGEKLFF. CDR3 sequence (DNA): TGTGCTAGTGAAGGAGACGGAGAAAAACTGTTTTTT.

This clonotype appeared many times. The chain carries TRBV7-9 and TRBJ1-6; D not certain. Germline CDR1 is SEHNR and CDR2 is FQNEAQ (reference sequence). This CDR3 region has 12 residues. V was trimmed by 1 base and J by 8 bases, leaving 3 bases between them. Here the CDR3 reads CASSLEDSPLHF. The CDR3 DNA is TGTGCCAGCAGCTTAGAGGATTCACCCCTCCACTTT.

This clonotype was observed many times. The chain uses TRBV6-2 or TRBV6-3 and TRBJ1-1; unclear D gene. The germline V and J ends were trimmed by 4 bases and 2 bases, with 11 bases remaining between them. This CDR3 comprises 14 residues. CDR1 is MNHEY, CDR2 SVGEGT, per germline. The CDR3 DNA reads as TGTGCCAGCAGTTTTATGGGTCCAAACACTGAAGCTTTCTTT. It codes for CASSFMGPNTEAFF.

This clonotype was counted at least ten times. This chain uses TRBV7-3 with TRBJ2-3; 14 nucleotides line up with TRBD2. CDR3 length: 14 residues. Germline CDR1 is SGHTA and CDR2 is FQGTGA. V shed 4 bases, J shed 8 bases, and the junction held 2 bases outside the gene matches. CDR3 residues: CASSSGTSGGTQYF. As DNA, the CDR3 is TGTGCCAGCAGCTCAGGGACTAGCGGGGGTACGCAGTATTTT.

This clonotype was seen repeatedly, ten times or more. The V and J genes are TRBV18 and TRBJ2-1; D is ambiguous. This CDR3 comprises 12 residues. The germline V gene has CDR1 KGHSH and CDR2 LQKENI. Trimming took off 3 bases at V and 8 bases at J, with 8 bases between the two ends. The CDR3: CASSPPADEQFF. Written as DNA, the CDR3 is TGTGCCAGCTCACCGCCCGCAGATGAGCAGTTCTTC.

This clonotype was detected ten times or more. This chain uses TRBV6-5 with TRBJ1-2; 8 bases match TRBD1. The CDR3 runs to 14 residues. Germline assignment: CDR1 MNHEY and CDR2 SVGAGI. Trimming removed 4 bases from V and 6 bases from J; junction bases left unmatched: 7. CDR3 in DNA: TGTGCCAGCAGTTCTTCCAGGGGGCGGCATGGCTACACCTTC. Translated, it gives CASSSSRGRHGYTF.

This clonotype has at least ten counts. The V call is TRBV5-6, the J call TRBJ2-1, with 12 bases identical to TRBD2. The CDR3 covers 16 residues. Germline lookup yields CDR1 SGHDT and CDR2 YYEEEE. Trimming removed 5 bases from V and 8 bases from J; junction bases left unmatched: 11. The CDR3: CASRLGASGREDEQFF. CDR3 DNA: TGTGCCAGCAGGCTTGGAGCTAGCGGGAGGGAAGATGAGCAGTTCTTC. Full variable domain (outside the CDR3, taken from reference TRBV5-6 and TRBJ2-1): DAGVTQSPTHLIKTRGQQVTLRCSPKSGHDTVSWYQQALGQGPQFIFQYYEEEERQRGNFPDRFSGHQFPNYSSELNVNALLLGDSALYLCASRLGASGREDEQFFGPGTRLTVL.

This clonotype was seen repeatedly, ten times or more. J is TRBJ2-3 and V is TRBV5-6, with 7 bases identical to TRBD2. Germline CDR1 reads SGHDT; CDR2 reads YYEEEE. The trim removed 0 bases at V and 3 bases at J, leaving 4 bases unmatched. The CDR3 runs to 15 residues. Here the CDR3 reads CASSLAGRNTDTQYF. As DNA, the CDR3 is TGTGCCAGCAGCTTGGCCGGGAGGAATACAGATACGCAGTATTTT. Variable domain in full (rest from reference TRBV5-6 and TRBJ2-3): DAGVTQSPTHLIKTRGQQVTLRCSPKSGHDTVSWYQQALGQGPQFIFQYYEEEERQRGNFPDRFSGHQFPNYSSELNVNALLLGDSALYLCASSLAGRNTDTQYFGPGTRLTVL.

This clonotype was counted many times. The chain joins TRBV20-1 to TRBJ1-5, with D unresolved. Germline V gives CDR1 DFQATT, CDR2 SNEGSKA (reference sequence). This CDR3 region has 14 residues. Trimming removed 4 bases from V and 0 bases from J, with 10 bases in between. This CDR3 reads CSAMDPYSNQPQHF. Here the CDR3 DNA reads TGCAGTGCTATGGACCCTTATAGCAATCAGCCCCAGCATTTT.

The V call is TRBV7-2, the J call TRBJ2-2; either TRBD1 or TRBD2 may fit D (5 bases each). Deletions cut 2 bases from V and 7 bases from J, with 14 bases between. This CDR3 comprises 15 residues. Germline CDR1 SGHTA, CDR2 FQGNSA. The CDR3, as DNA: TGTGCCAGCAGCTTATTGCTGGGACGAATCGGGGAGCTGTTTTTT. Its protein is CASSLLLGRIGELFF.

This clonotype was counted ten times or more. This chain joins TRBV10-3 and TRBJ2-5; 13 nucleotides line up with TRBD2. J lost 7 bases, V lost 7 bases, and 12 bases had no gene match. Germline CDR1 ENHRY, CDR2 SYGVKD. This CDR3 comprises 16 residues. CDR3 bases: TGTGCCATCAAGACTAGCGGGAGGCCCGGTTTGGGGACCCAGTACTTC. It yields the protein CAIKTSGRPGLGTQYF.

The sample holds many counts of this clonotype. The chain has TRBV29-1 and TRBJ2-1; the match to TRBD1 covers 7 bases. CDR1 is SQVTM and CDR2 is ANQGSEA in the germline V gene. The J segment lost 2 bases and the V segment lost 7 bases, leaving 2 bases of the junction unmatched. The CDR3 covers 12 residues. The CDR3 spells CSAQGAYNEQFF. As DNA, the CDR3 is TGCAGCGCTCAGGGGGCCTACAATGAGCAGTTCTTC.

This clonotype was seen repeatedly, ten times or more. The chain is built from TRBV20-1 and TRBJ2-1; the match to TRBD2 covers 7 bases. Germline loops: CDR1 DFQATT, CDR2 SNEGSKA (reference sequence). J was trimmed by 6 bases and V by 5 bases; bases with no gene match: 1. There are 11 residues in the CDR3. CDR3 region: CSAWEGNEQFF. Written as DNA, the CDR3 is TGCAGTGCTTGGGAGGGCAATGAGCAGTTCTTC.

This clonotype was counted ten times or more. This could be a read error, since a much larger clone is one nucleotide away. The rearrangement links TRBV28 to TRBJ2-5; 7 bases line up with TRBD2. The CDR3 sequence is 15 residues long. The germline V gene has CDR1 MDHEN and CDR2 SYDVKM. With V trimmed by 6 bases and J by 2 bases, 9 bases remained unmatched. In DNA, the CDR3 is TGTGCCAGCAGCCATAGCGGGCATACACAAGAGACCCAGTACTTC. This translates into CASSHSGHTQETQYF.

This clonotype was observed at least ten times. The J gene is TRBJ2-7, the V gene TRBV6-1, with D possibly being TRBD1 or TRBD2 (5 bases each). The CDR3 length is 13 residues. V was cut by 6 bases and J by 2 bases, with 11 bases left in between. Germline CDR1 is MNHNS and CDR2 is SASEGT. The CDR3 DNA sequence: TGTGCCAGCAGGGTCAGGGAGCCCTACGAGCAGTACTTC. Residues: CASRVREPYEQYF.

This clonotype was seen many times. The CDR3: CASSLTHQETQYF. The CDR3 DNA sequence: TGTGCCAGCAGCTTAACCCACCAAGAGACCCAGTACTTC. This chain joins TRBV7-2 and TRBJ2-5; no clear D gene. The CDR3 length is 13 residues. Germline V gene lookup returns CDR1 SGHTA and CDR2 FQGNSA. The V and J ends lost 2 bases and 0 bases respectively, with 4 bases between them.

This clonotype occurred many times. The chain couples TRBV20-1 to TRBJ2-5, with D perhaps TRBD2 (7 bases). CDR3 length: 12 residues. Trimming cost V 3 bases and J 4 bases, with 9 bases left between them. Germline-derived CDR1 and CDR2 are DFQATT and SNEGSKA (reference sequence). CDR3 sequence reads: CSARRGGETQYF. Here the CDR3 DNA reads TGCAGTGCTAGGAGGGGGGGAGAGACCCAGTACTTC.

This clonotype was seen repeatedly, ten times or more. The chain combines TRBV7-2 with TRBJ1-5; D not certain. CDR1 is SGHTA, CDR2 FQGNSA, per germline. The V and J ends lost 9 bases and 6 bases respectively, with 12 bases between them. The CDR3 covers 12 residues. The CDR3 nucleotides are TGTGCCAGTTCGATGGTGGGTCAGCCCCAGCATTTT. Protein sequence: CASSMVGQPQHF. The complete variable domain, with remaining parts taken from reference TRBV7-2 and TRBJ1-5, reads GAGVSQSPSNKVTEKGKDVELRCDPISGHTALYWYRQSLGQGLEFLIYFQGNSAPDKSGLPSDRFSAERTGGSVSTLTIQRTQQEDSAVYLCASSMVGQPQHFGDGTRLSIL.

Only a few counts were recorded for this clonotype. The chain couples TRBV6-2 or TRBV6-3 to TRBJ2-1; 8 bases line up with TRBD2. The CDR3 contains 16 residues. The ends lost 5 bases at V and 0 bases at J; junction bases unmatched: 6. In germline, CDR1 is MNHEY, CDR2 SVGEGT. CDR3 nucleotides: TGTGCCAGCAGTCGGACTAGCAGCCTCTCCTACAATGAGCAGTTCTTC. This codes for CASSRTSSLSYNEQFF.

In its sample, this clonotype was seen many times. The chain uses TRBV20-1 and TRBJ2-7, with TRBD1 as a possible D gene (6 bases). Germline lookup yields CDR1 DFQATT and CDR2 SNEGSKA (reference sequence). Trimming took off 0 bases at V and 3 bases at J, with 12 bases between the two ends. The CDR3 extends over 14 amino acids. CDR3: CSARDGKGVYEQYF. CDR3 DNA: TGCAGTGCTAGAGATGGGAAGGGGGTCTACGAGCAGTACTTC.

The chain is built from TRBV4-2 and TRBJ1-5; D possibly corresponds to TRBD1 (5 bases). Germline loops: CDR1 LGHNA, CDR2 YNFKEQ. Trimming shortened V by 4 bases and J by 3 bases, and 13 bases separated the two germline ends. CDR3 length: 15 amino acids. CDR3 sequence (DNA): TGTGCCAGCAGCCCTGGGACCGGGAACAATCAGCCCCAGCATTTT. Amino acids: CASSPGTGNNQPQHF.

This clonotype occurred many times. CDR3 loop: CAISKDREHAGYTF. The CDR3 coding sequence is TGTGCCATCAGTAAAGACAGGGAACATGCTGGCTACACCTTC. The chain has TRBV10-3 and TRBJ1-2; 7 nucleotides agree with TRBD1. The junction had 10 bases not matched to a gene; V was cut back by 5 bases and J by 7 bases. The CDR3 extends over 14 amino acids. Germline values: CDR1 ENHRY, CDR2 SYGVKD.

Details on this clonotype: Given a much more abundant clone one base away, this may be a read error. The rearrangement uses TRBV24-1 and TRBJ1-5; D call uncertain. The CDR3 consists of 15 residues. Germline-derived CDR1 and CDR2 are KGHDR and SFDVKD. The CDR3 nucleotides read TGTGTCACCAGTGATCGGGGAGGAAGCAATCAGCCCCAGCATTTT. Its protein is CVTSDRGGSNQPQHF.